The source of this T cell receptor (beta chain) is a study of naive and memory T cell subsets. Both TRBC1 and TRBC2 were covered by a beta constant-region primer of two equimolar oligonucleotides. Nested alpha and beta constant-region primers with the SP2 primer drove four PCR rounds on ligated cDNA. TCRdb re-derived calls from the UMI-ligation and nested PCR reads in MiXCR, one entry per CDR3 protein. The sample has 85,000 or so distinct CDR3 sequences; about 8.2% are singletons. Sequenced: naive CD8+ T cells from blood. The sequence was collected from a human donor in good health.

Here the CDR3 reads CASSQGSTRKSYEQYF. In DNA, the CDR3 is TGCGCCAGCAGCCAAGGATCAACTAGAAAGTCCTACGAGCAGTACTTC. The V call is TRBV4-1, the J call TRBJ2-7, with D perhaps TRBD2 (5 bases). Germline V lookup: CDR1 MGHRA, CDR2 YSYEKL. The CDR3 contains 16 residues. V was shortened by 1 base and J by 1 base, with 14 bases between the two germline ends.